These 21 T cell receptor beta chains share one sample of origin, sequenced in a study of T cell repertoires in cytomegalovirus infection. Their cognate antigens are unknown. TCRdb used MiXCR to reprocess the reads, holding one entry per CDR3 protein. The table includes around 900,000 distinct CDR3 sequences, approximately 32% detected once. This sample comprised cultured CD8+ T cells from PBMCs, obtained from culture after CMV antigen stimulation. These receptors were collected from a human donor in good health (CMV status not recorded). Some clones in this sample may be carry-over from other donors' samples.

The rearrangement links TRBV6-5 to TRBJ1-1; D is ambiguous. The germline V gene encodes CDR1 MNHEY and CDR2 SVGAGI. Trimming cost V 0 bases and J 6 bases, with 8 bases left between them. This CDR3 is 13 amino acids long. Here the CDR3 reads CASSYSKLAEAFF. CDR3 nucleotides: TGTGCCAGCAGTTACTCGAAGCTGGCTGAAGCTTTCTTT.

The V call is TRBV20-1, the J call TRBJ1-4; 7 bases are a match to TRBD1. Per the germline V gene, CDR1 is DFQATT and CDR2 is SNEGSKA (reference sequence). V dropped 4 bases and J dropped 2; count of bases not matched to a gene: 4. This CDR3 has 14 residues. The CDR3 sequence is CSATGGQTNEKLFF. Here the CDR3 DNA reads TGCAGTGCTACAGGGGGGCAGACTAATGAAAAACTGTTTTTT.

In this sample, this clonotype turned up many times. The chain joins TRBV7-6 to TRBJ1-1; 8 bases match TRBD1. Germline trimming cut 5 bases from V and 7 bases from J; bases unmatched to any gene: 6. The CDR3 covers 13 residues. Germline values: CDR1 SGHVS, CDR2 FNYEAQ. The CDR3 sequence: CASSPGQGGEAFF. CDR3 DNA sequence: TGTGCCAGCAGCCCCGGACAGGGAGGTGAAGCTTTCTTT.

Comment on this clonotype: Given a much more abundant clone one base away, this may be a read error. CDR3 in amino acids: CASSIIGEIGSPLHF. In DNA, the CDR3 is TGTGCCAGCAGCATAATCGGGGAAATAGGATCACCCCTCCACTTT. The chain recombines TRBV7-8 with TRBJ1-6; D gene unclear. CDR3 length: 15 amino acids. The germline V and J ends were trimmed by 5 bases and 10 bases, with 18 bases remaining between them. Germline loops: CDR1 SGHVS, CDR2 FQNEAQ.

The CDR3 reads CASSLGRGTRFGYTF. The CDR3, as DNA: TGTGCCAGCAGTCTGGGCAGGGGTACTCGCTTTGGCTACACCTTC. The genes are TRBV12-3 or TRBV12-4 and TRBJ1-2; TRBD1 is a possible D gene (6 bases). Trimming took 5 bases from V and 7 from J, leaving 20 bases between them. The CDR3 extends over 15 amino acids.

A remark on this clonotype: A much larger clone differs by one base, so this may be a read error. This CDR3 is CASSLPEAGDHSYEQYV. The CDR3 DNA reads as TGTGCCAGCAGCCTCCCGGAGGCAGGGGACCACTCCTACGAGCAGTACGTC. The chain links TRBV7-2 to TRBJ2-7; D is perhaps TRBD1 (6 bases). The CDR3 spans 17 residues. Trimming removed 5 bases from V and 0 bases from J, with 20 bases in between. Germline V gene data show CDR1 as SGHTA and CDR2 as FQGNSA.

Of note for this clonotype: Since a much larger clone is just one base distant, this may be a read error. This chain uses TRBV7-2 with TRBJ2-3; D possibly matches TRBD1 or TRBD2 (5 bases each). Germline V gene lookup returns CDR1 SGHTA and CDR2 FQGNSA. V lost 5 bases to trimming and J lost 3 bases, with 15 bases between them. CDR3 length equals 15 residues. The CDR3 reads CASSPLVGVTDTQYF. In nucleotides, the CDR3 is TGTGCCAGCAGCCCATTAGTGGGGGTTACAGATACGCAGTATTTT.

This clonotype was counted between two and nine times. The CDR3, as DNA: TGTGCCAGCAGCTTTACCAGGGGAGGTGAGCAGTTCTTC. Translation: CASSFTRGGEQFF. V is TRBV7-2 and J is TRBJ2-1, with D possibly being TRBD1 or TRBD2 (6 bases each). Trimming stripped 3 bases from V and 9 bases from J, with 12 bases between. Germline CDR1 reads SGHTA; CDR2 reads FQGNSA. The CDR3 is made up of 13 amino acids.

This clonotype occurred many times. The rearrangement joins TRBV12-3 or TRBV12-4 to TRBJ1-4; 7 bases fit TRBD1. V trimming: 6 bases; J trimming: 4 bases; junction bases outside the gene matches: 11. CDR3 length equals 16 residues. The CDR3 sequence is CASRTGISGNNEKLFF. CDR3 bases: TGTGCCAGCAGGACAGGGATAAGTGGGAATAATGAAAAACTGTTTTTT.

In its sample, this clonotype ranks as medium-sized. The chain carries TRBV7-6 and TRBJ2-7, with D maybe TRBD1 (6 bases). This CDR3 is built from 14 residues. Germline loops: CDR1 SGHVS, CDR2 FNYEAQ. The V end lost 1 base, the J end lost 4 bases, and 11 bases lay between the germline ends. CDR3 in amino acids: CASSLGGTPYEQYF. In DNA, the CDR3 is TGTGCCAGCAGCTTAGGTGGGACACCATACGAGCAGTACTTC.

This clonotype has just one count. The rearrangement links TRBV24-1 to TRBJ2-3; D perhaps matches TRBD2 (6 bases). Trimming took off 4 bases at V and 13 bases at J, with 17 bases between the two ends. CDR3 size: 13 residues. Germline CDR1 KGHDR, CDR2 SFDVKD. CDR3 in amino acids: CATSDERGSGKYF. The CDR3 bases are TGTGCCACCAGTGACGAACGGGGGTCTGGCAAGTATTTT.

The chain employs TRBV6-6 and TRBJ2-7; 7 nucleotides agree with TRBD1. J gave up 7 bases and V 2 bases, and 5 bases lay outside the gene matches. In germline, CDR1 is MNHNY, CDR2 SVGAGI (reference sequence). The CDR3 totals 13 residues. The CDR3 nucleotides are TGTGCCAGCAGTTACAGACAGGGCGGGGAGCAGTACGTC. Protein: CASSYRQGGEQYV.

The rearrangement joins TRBV7-9 to TRBJ2-3, with TRBD2 as a possible D gene (7 bases). The CDR3 runs 16 residues. The germline CDR1 and CDR2 sequences are SEHNR and FQNEAQ (reference sequence). V lost 7 bases to trimming and J lost 0 bases, with 17 bases between them. CDR3 DNA: TGTGCCAGCATCTACGGGGGGCGAACTAGCACAGATACGCAGTATTTT. Residues: CASIYGGRTSTDTQYF.

The J gene is TRBJ2-7, the V gene TRBV27; D is undetermined. Between the trimmed V and J ends, which lost 3 bases and 3 bases, there was a span of 9 bases. Germline CDR1 MNHEY, CDR2 SMNVEV (reference sequence). CDR3 length equals 13 residues. CDR3 sequence reads: CASSFGPRYEQYF. DNA of the CDR3: TGTGCCAGCAGTTTTGGGCCTCGCTACGAGCAGTACTTC.

In its sample, this clonotype was seen a few times. The genes are TRBV4-1 and TRBJ2-3, with a weak D call TRBD1 (6 bases). V lost 4 bases to trimming and J lost 2 bases, with 16 bases between them. The length of the CDR3 is 16 residues. In germline, CDR1 is MGHRA, CDR2 YSYEKL. The CDR3, as DNA: TGCGCCAGCAGCCCGGTTATGGGGGCTAACACAGATACGCAGTATTTT. This translates into CASSPVMGANTDTQYF.

This chain uses TRBV18 with TRBJ2-3; the D is unclear. The CDR3 has 14 amino acids. Trimming left V 7 bases short and J 2 bases short, with 13 bases between. Germline-derived CDR1 and CDR2 are KGHSH and LQKENI. The CDR3, as DNA: TGTGCCAGCTACTTCCAATCATTCACAGATACGCAGTATTTT. It specifies CASYFQSFTDTQYF.

This clonotype was observed a handful of times. DNA for the CDR3: TGTGCCAGCAGCTGGACAGCGAGCTCCTACGAGCAGTACTTC. Protein: CASSWTASSYEQYF. The gene calls are TRBV7-8 and TRBJ2-7; TRBD1 might be the D (6 bases). There are 14 residues in the CDR3. Trimming pared 4 bases from V and 0 bases from J, leaving 10 bases between. CDR1 and CDR2 from the germline V gene are SGHVS and FQNEAQ.

In this sample, this clonotype turned up a few times. The chain joins TRBV20-1 to TRBJ2-1, with a tentative D call TRBD2 (7 bases). Between the trimmed V and J ends, which lost 1 base and 0 bases, there was a span of 22 bases. The germline gives CDR1 DFQATT, CDR2 SNEGSKA (reference sequence). The CDR3 extends over 19 amino acids. CDR3 sequence (DNA): TGCAGTGCTAGAGTGAGGAGGGGGGGAGAGCGGAGCTCCTACAATGAGCAGTTCTTC. Its protein product is CSARVRRGGERSSYNEQFF.

This clonotype was seen at least ten times. J is TRBJ1-2 and V is TRBV6-1; D is unresolved. The CDR3 runs 13 residues. Between the trimmed V and J ends, which lost 3 bases and 12 bases, there was a span of 17 bases. Germline assignment: CDR1 MNHNS and CDR2 SASEGT. The DNA for the CDR3 is TGTGCCAGCAGTGATTCCCCGTCCAACGAGAACACCTTC. Its protein product is CASSDSPSNENTF.

About this clonotype: This may stem from a read error, because a much larger clone lies one nucleotide away. J is TRBJ2-3 and V is TRBV6-5; D uncertain. Germline loops: CDR1 MNHEY, CDR2 SVGAGI. The CDR3 length is 15 residues. The CDR3 coding sequence is TGTGCCACCAGTTACTTTGGTATCCACACAGATACGCAGTATTTT. Translation gives CATSYFGIHTDTQYF.

J is TRBJ2-5 and V is TRBV6-1, with TRBD1 matching 7 bases. V lost 7 bases and J lost 1; bases outside the gene matches: 6. The CDR3 sequence is 14 residues long. Germline V lookup: CDR1 MNHNS, CDR2 SASEGT. The CDR3 spells CASTRGDSQETQYF. The CDR3 coding sequence is TGTGCCAGCACCAGAGGGGACAGCCAAGAGACCCAGTACTTC.